The T cell receptor beta chain under discussion was sequenced for a study of T-cell reconstitution after alpha-beta-depleted transplantation in children. Preparation of the TCRbeta library involved a method that used unique molecular identifiers. TCRdb fed the PCR reads into MiXCR, producing one record per CDR3 protein. In the table there are just under 350,000 distinct CDR3 sequences, 16% of which are singletons. At least ten counts were recorded for this clonotype. Its antigen is unknown. Study-level results: Most T-cell counts and diversity one year after the transplant came from T cells that were newly produced. Reports say that about two months after transplant, the alpha-beta T cells came out of several hundred graft clones that had expanded. Surviving recipient T cells and thymic progenitors produced the high day-60 TCRbeta diversity seen in some patients.

Looked up from germline, CDR1 is DFQATT and CDR2 is SNEGSKA (reference sequence). The CDR3 extends over 13 amino acids. Trimming cost V 6 bases and J 1 base, with 10 bases left between them. The TCR was taken from a male patient under 10 years old who had a stem cell transplant for acute lymphoblastic leukemia, so the T cells may come from the graft donor. This specimen was PBMCs, mostly from graft donor cells, taken 360 days after TCRalphabeta/CD19-depleted stem cell transplant. The chain carries TRBV20-1 and TRBJ2-4; maybe TRBD1 (5 bases). CDR3 DNA sequence: TGCAGTGCGAGGTCAGGGGCCAAAAACATTCAGTACTTC. Amino acids: CSARSGAKNIQYF.